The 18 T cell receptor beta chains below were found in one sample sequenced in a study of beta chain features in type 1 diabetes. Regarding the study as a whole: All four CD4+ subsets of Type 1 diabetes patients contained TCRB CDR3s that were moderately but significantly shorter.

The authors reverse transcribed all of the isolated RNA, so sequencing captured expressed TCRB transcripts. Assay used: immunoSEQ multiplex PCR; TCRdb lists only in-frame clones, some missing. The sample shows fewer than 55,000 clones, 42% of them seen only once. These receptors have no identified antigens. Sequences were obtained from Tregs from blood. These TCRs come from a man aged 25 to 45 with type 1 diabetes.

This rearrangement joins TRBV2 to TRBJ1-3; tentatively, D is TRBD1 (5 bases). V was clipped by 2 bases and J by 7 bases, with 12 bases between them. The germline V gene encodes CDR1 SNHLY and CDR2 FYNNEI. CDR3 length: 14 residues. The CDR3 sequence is CASSESLGQNTIYF. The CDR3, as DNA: TGTGCCAGCAGTGAATCTTTGGGGCAGAACACCATATATTTT.

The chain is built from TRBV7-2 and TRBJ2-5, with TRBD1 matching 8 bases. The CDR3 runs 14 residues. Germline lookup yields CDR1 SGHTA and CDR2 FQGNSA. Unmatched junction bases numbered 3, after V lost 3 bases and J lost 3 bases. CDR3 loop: CASSLSTGEETQYF. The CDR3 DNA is TGTGCCAGCAGCTTGTCGACAGGGGAAGAGACCCAGTACTTC.

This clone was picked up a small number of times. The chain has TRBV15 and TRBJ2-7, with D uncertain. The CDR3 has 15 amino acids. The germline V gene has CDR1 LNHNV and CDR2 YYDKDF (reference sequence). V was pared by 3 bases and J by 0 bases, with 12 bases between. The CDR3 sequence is CATSRRPYPSYEQYF. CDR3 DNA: TGTGCCACCAGCAGGCGGCCCTATCCCTCCTACGAGCAGTACTTC.

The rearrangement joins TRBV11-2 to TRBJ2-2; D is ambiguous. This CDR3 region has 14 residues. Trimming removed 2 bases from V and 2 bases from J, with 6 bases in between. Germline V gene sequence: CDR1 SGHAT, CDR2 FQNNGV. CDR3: CASSLSANTGELFF. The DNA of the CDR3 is TGTGCCAGCAGCTTAAGCGCCAACACCGGGGAGCTGTTTTTT.

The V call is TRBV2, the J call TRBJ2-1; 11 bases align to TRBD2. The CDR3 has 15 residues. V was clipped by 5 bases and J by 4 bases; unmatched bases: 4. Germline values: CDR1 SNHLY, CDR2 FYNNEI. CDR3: CASSTTSGGYNEQFF. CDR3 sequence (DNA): TGTGCCAGCAGTACTACTAGCGGGGGTTACAATGAGCAGTTCTTC.

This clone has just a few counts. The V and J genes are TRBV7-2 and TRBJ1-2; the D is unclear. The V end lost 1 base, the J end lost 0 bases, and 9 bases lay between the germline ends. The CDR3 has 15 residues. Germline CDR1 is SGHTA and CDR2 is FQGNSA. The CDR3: CASSLDNGANYGYTF. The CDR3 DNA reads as TGTGCCAGCAGCTTAGATAACGGGGCTAACTATGGCTACACCTTC.

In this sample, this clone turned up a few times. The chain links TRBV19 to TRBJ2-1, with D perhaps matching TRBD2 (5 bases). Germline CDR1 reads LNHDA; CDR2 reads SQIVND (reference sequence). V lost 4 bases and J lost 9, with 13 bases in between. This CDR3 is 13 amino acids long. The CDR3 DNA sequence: TGTGCCAGTAGTAGGCAAGGGAGTGGTGAGCAGTTCTTC. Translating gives CASSRQGSGEQFF.

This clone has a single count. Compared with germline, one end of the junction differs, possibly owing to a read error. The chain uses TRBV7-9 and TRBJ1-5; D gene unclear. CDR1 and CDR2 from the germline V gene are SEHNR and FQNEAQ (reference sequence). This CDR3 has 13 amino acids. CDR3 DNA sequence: TGTGCCAGCAGTTTAGACCAGAATCAGCCCCAGCATTTT. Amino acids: CASSLDQNQPQHF.

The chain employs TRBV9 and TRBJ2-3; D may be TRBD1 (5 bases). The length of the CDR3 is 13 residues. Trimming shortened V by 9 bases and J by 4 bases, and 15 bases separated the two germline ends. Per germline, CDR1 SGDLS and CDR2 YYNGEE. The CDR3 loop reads CATSRQGADTQYF. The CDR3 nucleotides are TGTGCCACCTCCCGGCAGGGTGCAGATACGCAGTATTTT.

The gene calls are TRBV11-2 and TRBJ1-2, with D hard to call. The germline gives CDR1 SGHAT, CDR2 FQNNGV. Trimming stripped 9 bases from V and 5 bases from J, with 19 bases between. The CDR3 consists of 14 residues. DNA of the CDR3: TGTGCCAGTGGAGGAGCGGGCGAGCCGTATGGCTACACCTTC. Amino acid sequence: CASGGAGEPYGYTF.

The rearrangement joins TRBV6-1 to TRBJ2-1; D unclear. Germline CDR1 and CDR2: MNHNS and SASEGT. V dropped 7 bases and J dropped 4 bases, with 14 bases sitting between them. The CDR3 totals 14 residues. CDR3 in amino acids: CASTLGANYNEQFF. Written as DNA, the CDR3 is TGTGCCAGCACCCTCGGTGCAAATTACAATGAGCAGTTCTTC.

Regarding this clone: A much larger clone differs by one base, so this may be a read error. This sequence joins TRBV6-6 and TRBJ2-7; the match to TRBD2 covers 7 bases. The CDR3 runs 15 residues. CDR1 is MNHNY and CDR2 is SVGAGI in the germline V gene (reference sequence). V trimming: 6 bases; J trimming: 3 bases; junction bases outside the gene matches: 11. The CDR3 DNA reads TGTGCCAGCAGCTGGCTAGCGGTCAGCTTCTACGAGCAGTACTTC. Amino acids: CASSWLAVSFYEQYF.

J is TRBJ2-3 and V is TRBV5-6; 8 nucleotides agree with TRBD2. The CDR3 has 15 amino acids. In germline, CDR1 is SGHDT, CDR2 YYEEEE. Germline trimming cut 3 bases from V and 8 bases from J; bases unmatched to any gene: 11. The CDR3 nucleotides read TGTGCCAGCAGCTCAGATCCGGGACTAGTTCCTACGCAGTATTTT. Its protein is CASSSDPGLVPTQYF.

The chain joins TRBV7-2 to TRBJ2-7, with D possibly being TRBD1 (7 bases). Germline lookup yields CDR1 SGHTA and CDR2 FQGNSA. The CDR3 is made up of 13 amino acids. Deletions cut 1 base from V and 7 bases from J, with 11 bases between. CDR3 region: CASSLGQGGEQYF. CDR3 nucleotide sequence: TGTGCCAGCAGCTTAGGCCAGGGGGGTGAGCAGTACTTC.

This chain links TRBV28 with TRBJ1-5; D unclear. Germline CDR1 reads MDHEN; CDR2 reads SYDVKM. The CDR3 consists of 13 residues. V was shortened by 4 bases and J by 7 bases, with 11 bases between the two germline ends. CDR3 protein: CASSWRPGQPQHF. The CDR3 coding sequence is TGTGCCAGCAGTTGGCGGCCCGGCCAGCCCCAGCATTTT.

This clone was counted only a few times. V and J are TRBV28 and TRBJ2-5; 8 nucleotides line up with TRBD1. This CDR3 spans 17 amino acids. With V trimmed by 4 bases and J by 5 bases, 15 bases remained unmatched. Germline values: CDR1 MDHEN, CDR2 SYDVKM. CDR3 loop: CASSSLITGGTVETQYF. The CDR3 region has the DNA TGTGCCAGCAGTTCCCTAATTACAGGGGGGACTGTGGAGACCCAGTACTTC.

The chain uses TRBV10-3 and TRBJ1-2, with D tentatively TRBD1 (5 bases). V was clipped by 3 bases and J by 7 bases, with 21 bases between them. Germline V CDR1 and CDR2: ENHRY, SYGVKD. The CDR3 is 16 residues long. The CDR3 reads CAISDAGTTGRRGYTF. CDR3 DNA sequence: TGTGCCATCAGTGATGCGGGAACGACGGGGCGGCGTGGCTACACCTTC.

The CDR3 coding sequence is TGCGCCAGCAGCCGGGCGGGCGGGTCGAGCTCCTACGAGCAGTACTTC. Translated: CASSRAGGSSSYEQYF. The genes are TRBV4-3 and TRBJ2-7, with D possibly being TRBD2 (5 bases). In germline, CDR1 is LGHNA, CDR2 YSLEER. Trimming removed 4 bases at V and 0 bases at J, with 16 bases between. This CDR3 region has 16 residues.